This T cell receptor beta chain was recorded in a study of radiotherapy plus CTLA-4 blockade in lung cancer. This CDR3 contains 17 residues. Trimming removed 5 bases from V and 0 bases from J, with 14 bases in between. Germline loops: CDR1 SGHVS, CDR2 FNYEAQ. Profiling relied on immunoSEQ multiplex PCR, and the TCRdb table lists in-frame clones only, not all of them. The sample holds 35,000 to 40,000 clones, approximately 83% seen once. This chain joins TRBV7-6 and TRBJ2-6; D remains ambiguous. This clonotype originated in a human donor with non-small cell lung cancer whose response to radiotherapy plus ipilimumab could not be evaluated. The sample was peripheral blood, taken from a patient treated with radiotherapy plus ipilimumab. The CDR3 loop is CASSPTRVSSGANVLTF. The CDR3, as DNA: TGTGCCAGCAGCCCGACTCGGGTTAGCTCTGGGGCCAACGTCCTGACTTTC.